Following are 10 T cell receptor beta chains from one sample sequenced in a study of T cells expressing NK-cell markers. Reprocessing the 5' RACE reads, TCRdb reports a single entry for every CDR3 protein and omits DNA. Its table lists some 400 distinct CDR3 sequences. The specimen was blood T cells: a sorted CD56 or NKG2C T cell subset, CD4+ or CD8+ T cells, or bulk PBMC T cells (not recorded which). The receptors were sampled from a man aged 18-70 years in good health.

This clonotype registers hyperexpanded (1% or more) by frequency. The chain is built from TRBV7-9 and TRBJ2-7; TCRdb's D call, TRBD1, is unchecked because there is no DNA. In germline, CDR1 is SEHNR, CDR2 FQNEAQ (reference sequence). This CDR3 has 12 residues. CDR3 sequence reads: CASSPGHYEQYF.

This clonotype ranks as medium-sized in terms of frequency. V gene TRBV12-3 or TRBV12-4 combines with J gene TRBJ2-1. The CDR3 consists of 13 residues. CDR3 sequence reads: CASSLVVYNEQFF.

This rearrangement joins TRBV7-6 to TRBJ1-4; the TCRdb call, TRBD1, lacks DNA for checking. The CDR3 runs to 17 residues. CDR1 is SGHVS and CDR2 is FNYEAQ in the germline V gene. This CDR3 reads CASSFGTGTAIGEKLFF.

The CDR3 loop is CASSYTGTAQYEQYF. V gene TRBV5-1 combines with J gene TRBJ2-7; TCRdb calls TRBD1, which cannot be checked without DNA. This CDR3 is 15 amino acids long. The germline CDR1 and CDR2 sequences are SGHRS and YFSETQ.

The rearrangement links TRBV3-1 to TRBJ1-1. The CDR3 consists of 15 residues. Germline V lookup: CDR1 LGHDT, CDR2 YNNKEL (reference sequence). CDR3 region: CASSQDRWGNTEAFF.

This rearrangement joins TRBV7-2 to TRBJ2-3; the D call of TRBD1 rests on TCRdb alone, since no DNA is present to check it. The length of the CDR3 is 15 residues. CDR1 and CDR2 (germline): SGHTA, FQGNSA. This CDR3 is CASSLRGVSTDTQYF.

The chain is built from TRBV19 and TRBJ2-1; TCRdb's assignment of TRBD2 cannot be checked, as there is no DNA. The germline CDR1 and CDR2 sequences are LNHDA and SQIVND (reference sequence). The CDR3 length is 15 residues. This chain's CDR3 is CASRGPLLAFNEQFF.

This chain uses TRBV7-8 with TRBJ1-2. CDR3 length: 15 residues. Per germline, CDR1 SGHVS and CDR2 FQNEAQ. The CDR3 protein is CASSHRPIGVSGYTF.

Considering frequency, this clonotype is medium-sized. The V gene is TRBV3-1, the J gene TRBJ2-7. CDR3 length: 14 residues. CDR1 is LGHDT, CDR2 YNNKEL, per germline (reference sequence). The CDR3 sequence is CASSQRGVTYEQYF.

The chain joins TRBV20-1 to TRBJ2-1; TCRdb picks TRBD1, but there is no DNA to check that call. The CDR3 has 13 residues. The germline V gene encodes CDR1 DFQATT and CDR2 SNEGSKA (reference sequence). The CDR3 sequence: CSAPGTAYNEQFF.